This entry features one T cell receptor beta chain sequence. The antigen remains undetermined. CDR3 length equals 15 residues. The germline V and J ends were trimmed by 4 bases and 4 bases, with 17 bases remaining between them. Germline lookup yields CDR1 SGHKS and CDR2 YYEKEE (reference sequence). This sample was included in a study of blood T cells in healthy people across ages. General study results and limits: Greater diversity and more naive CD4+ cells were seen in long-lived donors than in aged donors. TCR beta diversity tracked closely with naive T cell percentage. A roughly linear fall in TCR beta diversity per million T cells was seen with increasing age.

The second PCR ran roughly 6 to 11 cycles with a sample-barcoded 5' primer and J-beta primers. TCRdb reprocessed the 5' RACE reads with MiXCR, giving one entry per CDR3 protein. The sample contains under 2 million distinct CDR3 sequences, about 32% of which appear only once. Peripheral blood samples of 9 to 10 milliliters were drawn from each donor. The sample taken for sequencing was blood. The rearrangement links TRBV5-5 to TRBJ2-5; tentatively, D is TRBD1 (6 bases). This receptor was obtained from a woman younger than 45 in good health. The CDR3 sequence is CASSHPRGSGETQYF. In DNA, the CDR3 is TGTGCCAGCAGCCATCCCAGGGGCAGCGGAGAGACCCAGTACTTC.